The 24 T cell receptor beta chains given below trace back to one sample, sequenced in a study of blood T cell repertoires in COVID-19. Using immunoSEQ multiplex PCR, the repertoire was profiled, and TCRdb retains in-frame clones only, with some absent. The sample includes about 43,000 clones, roughly 89% seen only once; the top ten take about 4%. Material for sequencing was peripheral blood. These receptors came from a middle-aged man with COVID-19, enrolled during active disease.

A few counts support this clone. This chain uses TRBV12-3 or TRBV12-4 with TRBJ1-3; D ambiguous. The ends were cut back, 4 bases at V and 4 bases at J, with 5 bases in the middle. The CDR3 has 12 amino acids. CDR3 region: CASSSQGNTIYF. The CDR3 coding sequence is TGTGCCAGCAGTTCCCAGGGAAACACCATATATTTT.

The chain links TRBV25-1 to TRBJ1-1, with D possibly matching TRBD1 (6 bases). CDR3 length: 13 amino acids. Per the germline V gene, CDR1 is MGHDK and CDR2 is SYGVNS. Trimming removed 3 bases at V and 10 bases at J, with 15 bases between. This CDR3 reads CASSDPLRGTAFF. CDR3 nucleotides: TGTGCCAGCAGTGACCCCCTTAGGGGGACAGCTTTCTTT.

This chain uses TRBV19 with TRBJ1-2; 7 bases fit TRBD1. Germline values: CDR1 LNHDA, CDR2 SQIVND (reference sequence). With 6 bases clipped from V and 5 bases from J, the junction kept 9 bases outside the gene matches. The CDR3 extends over 14 amino acids. CDR3 nucleotides: TGTGCCAGTAGGACTTACGGGACAGCTTATGGCTACACCTTC. It is translated as CASRTYGTAYGYTF.

This clone was seen only once. CDR3 protein: CASSILRGRLTETQYF. The CDR3 nucleotides are TGTGCCAGCAGTATACTCAGGGGGCGGTTAACAGAGACCCAGTACTTC. V usage is TRBV28 and J usage is TRBJ2-5, with 8 bases identical to TRBD1. This CDR3 contains 16 residues. Looked up from germline, CDR1 is MDHEN and CDR2 is SYDVKM. V dropped 5 bases and J dropped 4; count of bases not matched to a gene: 12.

The chain is built from TRBV29-1 and TRBJ1-2; possible D gene TRBD1, 6 bases. CDR3 length: 11 amino acids. Germline CDR1 reads SQVTM; CDR2 reads ANQGSEA. Trimming removed 3 bases from V and 8 bases from J, with 10 bases in between. The CDR3 DNA follows: TGCAGCGTTGAGGGGGCTCTCGGCTACACCTTC. Translation gives CSVEGALGYTF.

The genes are TRBV7-3 and TRBJ2-3, with 13 nucleotides matching TRBD2. The germline V gene encodes CDR1 SGHTA and CDR2 FQGTGA. This CDR3 comprises 15 residues. The trim removed 3 bases at V and 4 bases at J, leaving 1 base unmatched. CDR3 in DNA: TGTGCCAGCAGCTTCGGGACTAGCGGGGCAGATACGCAGTATTTT. It yields the protein CASSFGTSGADTQYF.

J is TRBJ1-5 and V is TRBV6-5; 7 nucleotides match TRBD1. The ends lost 2 bases at V and 4 bases at J; junction bases unmatched: 8. This CDR3 is 16 amino acids long. Germline V gene lookup returns CDR1 MNHEY and CDR2 SVGAGI. The CDR3 coding sequence is TGTGCCAGCAGTTACCCCGACAGGGACCCAAATCAGCCCCAGCATTTT. Its protein product is CASSYPDRDPNQPQHF.

The chain links TRBV6-5 to TRBJ1-2; D ambiguous. CDR1 and CDR2 (germline): MNHEY, SVGAGI. Between the trimmed V and J ends, which lost 9 bases and 5 bases, there was a span of 19 bases. The CDR3 length is 14 residues. The CDR3: CASRRGEGWYGYTF. CDR3 DNA sequence: TGTGCCAGTCGCCGGGGAGAGGGTTGGTATGGCTACACCTTC.

The CDR3 loop reads CASNLAGKNYNEQFF. Here the CDR3 DNA reads TGTGCCAGCAACTTAGCGGGAAAGAACTACAATGAGCAGTTCTTC. V and J are TRBV3-1 (or the pseudogene TRBV3-2) and TRBJ2-1; TRBD2 matches 8 bases. V was clipped by 7 bases and J by 3 bases; unmatched bases: 8. The CDR3 consists of 15 residues. Germline V gene data show CDR1 as LGHDT and CDR2 as YNNKEL (reference sequence).

The chain combines TRBV7-8 with TRBJ1-3, with D perhaps TRBD1 (5 bases). Germline CDR1 SGHVS, CDR2 FQNEAQ. This CDR3 region has 16 residues. V was pared by 5 bases and J by 0 bases, with 14 bases between. The CDR3 spells CASSPNRTSSGNTIYF. As DNA, the CDR3 is TGTGCCAGCAGCCCTAATCGGACAAGCTCTGGAAACACCATATATTTT. The entire variable domain, with the rest obtained from reference TRBV7-8 and TRBJ1-3, is as follows: GAGVSQSPRYKVAKRGQDVALRCDPISGHVSLFWYQQALGQGPEFLTYFQNEAQLDKSGLPSDRFFAERPEGSVSTLKIQRTQQEDSAVYLCASSPNRTSSGNTIYFGEGSWLTVV.

V is TRBV2 and J is TRBJ2-3; tentative D call: TRBD2 (7 bases). The CDR3 length is 14 residues. Germline CDR1 and CDR2: SNHLY and FYNNEI. CDR3 amino acids: CAAEGGARTDTQYF. In nucleotides, the CDR3 is TGTGCAGCAGAAGGGGGGGCCCGCACAGATACGCAGTATTTT.

The CDR3 DNA reads as TGTGCCAGCAGTGAAGCTTGGGGCCGGGACAGACATGAAAAACTGTTTTTT. Translation: CASSEAWGRDRHEKLFF. The chain carries TRBV2 and TRBJ1-4; 7 bases align to TRBD1. Unmatched junction bases numbered 10, after V lost 0 bases and J lost 6 bases. CDR3 length: 17 amino acids. Germline loops: CDR1 SNHLY, CDR2 FYNNEI.

The rearrangement links TRBV30 to TRBJ1-5; TRBD1 matches at 7 bases. J was trimmed by 2 bases and V by 1 base; bases with no gene match: 2. The CDR3 is 14 amino acids. CDR1 is GTSNPN and CDR2 is SVGIG in the germline V gene (reference sequence). The CDR3 reads CAWSGQGGNQPQHF. The CDR3 DNA reads as TGTGCCTGGAGTGGACAGGGTGGCAATCAGCCCCAGCATTTT.

This clone was counted once. The CDR3 is CATSDPGNQPQHF. CDR3 DNA: TGTGCCACCAGTGACCCTGGCAATCAGCCCCAGCATTTT. The chain recombines TRBV24-1 with TRBJ1-5; D is undetermined. The germline V and J ends were trimmed by 4 bases and 2 bases, with 5 bases remaining between them. The CDR3 contains 13 residues. CDR1 is KGHDR and CDR2 is SFDVKD in the germline V gene.

The chain couples TRBV12-3 or TRBV12-4 to TRBJ1-5; TRBD1 might be the D (5 bases). The CDR3 is 13 residues long. V lost 6 bases, J lost 9 bases, and 15 bases lay in between. CDR3 region: CASRAGSIGPQHF. DNA of the CDR3: TGTGCCAGCAGAGCAGGGTCAATCGGGCCCCAGCATTTT.

This rearrangement joins TRBV20-1 to TRBJ1-2; 8 nucleotides agree with TRBD1. This CDR3 is built from 11 residues. CDR1 and CDR2 (germline): DFQATT, SNEGSKA (reference sequence). With V trimmed by 4 bases and J by 8 bases, 3 bases remained unmatched. CDR3 coding DNA: TGCAGTGCTATCACAGGGGGAGGCTACACCTTC. This encodes CSAITGGGYTF.

This rearrangement joins TRBV2 to TRBJ2-7; TRBD1 matches 7 bases. The germline gives CDR1 SNHLY, CDR2 FYNNEI. The CDR3 contains 12 residues. V was clipped by 4 bases and J by 5 bases; unmatched bases: 2. The CDR3 sequence is CASSVDRNEQYF. The CDR3, as DNA: TGTGCCAGCAGTGTGGACAGGAACGAGCAGTACTTC.

CDR3 region: CASSFPGRGAIGYTF. DNA of the CDR3: TGTGCCAGCAGTTTTCCCGGGCGGGGGGCAATCGGCTACACCTTC. This rearrangement joins TRBV28 to TRBJ1-2; D may be TRBD1 (6 bases). The CDR3 contains 15 residues. The V end was cut by 3 bases, the J end by 8 bases, with 19 bases between. Germline values: CDR1 MDHEN, CDR2 SYDVKM.

The J gene is TRBJ2-1, the V gene TRBV9, with 8 bases identical to TRBD2. The V segment lost 0 bases and the J segment 12 bases; nucleotides outside the gene matches: 5. CDR1 is SGDLS, CDR2 YYNGEE, per germline. The CDR3 extends over 13 amino acids. The CDR3 here is CASSVAGGLLQFF. The CDR3 nucleotides read TGTGCCAGCAGCGTAGCGGGGGGGCTCCTGCAGTTCTTC.

This rearrangement joins TRBV19 to TRBJ2-1; TRBD2 agrees at 8 bases. V was clipped by 4 bases and J by 0 bases; unmatched bases: 14. CDR1 is LNHDA, CDR2 SQIVND, per germline (reference sequence). The length of the CDR3 is 19 residues. The CDR3 loop is CASSTIGRAFGSSYNEQFF. The CDR3 DNA follows: TGTGCCAGTAGTACGATCGGGAGGGCTTTTGGAAGCTCCTACAATGAGCAGTTCTTC.

The rearrangement joins TRBV9 to TRBJ2-5; perhaps TRBD2 as D (5 bases). The V end was cut by 0 bases, the J end by 1 base, with 16 bases between. In germline, CDR1 is SGDLS, CDR2 YYNGEE. The CDR3 has 17 residues. The CDR3 DNA sequence: TGTGCCAGCAGCGTAGGTCCATACTCGGGGTCCCAAGAGACCCAGTACTTC. Encoded protein: CASSVGPYSGSQETQYF.

The chain employs TRBV3-1 (or the pseudogene TRBV3-2) and TRBJ1-2, with TRBD1 as a possible D gene (5 bases). This CDR3 is 14 amino acids long. Trimming left V 4 bases short and J 1 base short, with 10 bases between. Looked up from germline, CDR1 is LGHDT and CDR2 is YNNKEL (reference sequence). The CDR3 protein is CASSLAGINYGYTF. The CDR3 DNA reads TGTGCCAGCAGCCTGGCAGGGATTAACTATGGCTACACCTTC.

J is TRBJ2-1 and V is TRBV19; TRBD1 matches 9 bases. J gave up 5 bases and V 5 bases, and 10 bases lay outside the gene matches. Germline V gene data show CDR1 as LNHDA and CDR2 as SQIVND (reference sequence). The CDR3 extends over 16 amino acids. CDR3 DNA sequence: TGTGCCAGTAGTGCATCTGGAGGGACAGGGAACAATGAGCAGTTCTTC. Amino acid sequence: CASSASGGTGNNEQFF.

The chain joins TRBV11-1 to TRBJ1-1; D not resolved. Trimming stripped 6 bases from V and 3 bases from J, with 11 bases between. This CDR3 region has 13 residues. Germline-derived CDR1 and CDR2 are SGHAT and FQDESV (reference sequence). As DNA, the CDR3 is TGTGCCAGCAGGCAAATGAGGGACACTGAAGCTTTCTTT. It codes for CASRQMRDTEAFF.